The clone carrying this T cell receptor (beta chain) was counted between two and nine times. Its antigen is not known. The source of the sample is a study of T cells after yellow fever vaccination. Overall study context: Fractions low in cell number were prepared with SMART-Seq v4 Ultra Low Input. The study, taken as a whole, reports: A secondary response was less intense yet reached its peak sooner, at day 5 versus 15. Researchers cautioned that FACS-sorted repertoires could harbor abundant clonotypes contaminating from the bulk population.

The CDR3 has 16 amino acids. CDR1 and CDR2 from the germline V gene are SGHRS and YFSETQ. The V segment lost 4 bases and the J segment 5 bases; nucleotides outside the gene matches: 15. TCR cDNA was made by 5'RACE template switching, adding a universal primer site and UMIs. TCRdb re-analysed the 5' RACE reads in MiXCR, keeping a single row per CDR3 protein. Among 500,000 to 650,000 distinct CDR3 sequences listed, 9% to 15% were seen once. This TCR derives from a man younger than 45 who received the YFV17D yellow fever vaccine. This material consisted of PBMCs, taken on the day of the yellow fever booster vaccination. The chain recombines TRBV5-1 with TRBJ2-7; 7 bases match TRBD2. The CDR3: CASSMGLIISGDEQYF. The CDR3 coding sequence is TGCGCCAGCAGCATGGGCCTGATTATAAGCGGGGACGAGCAGTACTTC. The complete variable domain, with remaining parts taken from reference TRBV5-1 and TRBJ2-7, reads KAGVTQTPRYLIKTRGQQVTLSCSPISGHRSVSWYQQTPGQGLQFLFEYFSETQRNKGNFPGRFSGRQFSNSRSEMNVSTLELGDSALYLCASSMGLIISGDEQYFGPGTRLTVT.